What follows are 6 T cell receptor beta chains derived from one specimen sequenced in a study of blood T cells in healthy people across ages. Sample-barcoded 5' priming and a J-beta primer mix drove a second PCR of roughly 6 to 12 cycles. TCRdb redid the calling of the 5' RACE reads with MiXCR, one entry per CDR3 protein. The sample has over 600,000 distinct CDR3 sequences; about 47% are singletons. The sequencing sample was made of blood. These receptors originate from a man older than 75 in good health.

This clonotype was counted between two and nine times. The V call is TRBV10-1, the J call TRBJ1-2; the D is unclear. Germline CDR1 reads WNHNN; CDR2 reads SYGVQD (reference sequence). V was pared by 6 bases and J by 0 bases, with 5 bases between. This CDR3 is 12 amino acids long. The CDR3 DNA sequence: TGCGCCAGCAGGCGTACTAACTATGGCTACACCTTC. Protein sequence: CASRRTNYGYTF.

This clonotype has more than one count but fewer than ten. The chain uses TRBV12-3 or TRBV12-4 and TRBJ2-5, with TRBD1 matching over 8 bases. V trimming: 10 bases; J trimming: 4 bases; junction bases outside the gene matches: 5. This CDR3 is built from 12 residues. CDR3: CAIGQGGETQYF. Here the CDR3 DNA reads TGTGCCATCGGACAGGGCGGAGAGACCCAGTACTTC.

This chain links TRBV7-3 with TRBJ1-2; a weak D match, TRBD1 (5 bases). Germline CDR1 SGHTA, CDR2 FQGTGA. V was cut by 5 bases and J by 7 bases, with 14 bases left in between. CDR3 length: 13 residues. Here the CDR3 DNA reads TGTGCCAGCAGCCTGGACACCCGGGCTGGCTACACCTTC. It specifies CASSLDTRAGYTF.

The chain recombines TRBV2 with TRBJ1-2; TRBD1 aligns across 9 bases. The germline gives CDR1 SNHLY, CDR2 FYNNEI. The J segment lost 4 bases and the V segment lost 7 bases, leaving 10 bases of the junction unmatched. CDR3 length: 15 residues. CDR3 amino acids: CASTQDRGGGYGYTF. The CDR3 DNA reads TGTGCCAGCACCCAGGACAGGGGCGGGGGCTATGGCTACACCTTC.

CDR3 in DNA: TGTGCCAGCAGCTCCTTCAGGCAAAAAGAGACCCAGTACTTC. Translating gives CASSSFRQKETQYF. The chain has TRBV11-1 and TRBJ2-5; D uncertain. V lost 4 bases and J 3 bases, leaving 12 bases between the germline ends. The CDR3 length is 14 residues. CDR1 is SGHAT, CDR2 FQDESV, per germline (reference sequence).

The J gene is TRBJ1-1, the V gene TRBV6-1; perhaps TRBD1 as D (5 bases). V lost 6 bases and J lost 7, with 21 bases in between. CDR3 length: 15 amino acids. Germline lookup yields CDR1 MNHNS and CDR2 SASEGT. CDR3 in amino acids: CASRGGDAGRIEAFF. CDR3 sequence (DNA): TGTGCCAGCAGGGGGGGGGATGCAGGGCGAATTGAAGCTTTCTTT.